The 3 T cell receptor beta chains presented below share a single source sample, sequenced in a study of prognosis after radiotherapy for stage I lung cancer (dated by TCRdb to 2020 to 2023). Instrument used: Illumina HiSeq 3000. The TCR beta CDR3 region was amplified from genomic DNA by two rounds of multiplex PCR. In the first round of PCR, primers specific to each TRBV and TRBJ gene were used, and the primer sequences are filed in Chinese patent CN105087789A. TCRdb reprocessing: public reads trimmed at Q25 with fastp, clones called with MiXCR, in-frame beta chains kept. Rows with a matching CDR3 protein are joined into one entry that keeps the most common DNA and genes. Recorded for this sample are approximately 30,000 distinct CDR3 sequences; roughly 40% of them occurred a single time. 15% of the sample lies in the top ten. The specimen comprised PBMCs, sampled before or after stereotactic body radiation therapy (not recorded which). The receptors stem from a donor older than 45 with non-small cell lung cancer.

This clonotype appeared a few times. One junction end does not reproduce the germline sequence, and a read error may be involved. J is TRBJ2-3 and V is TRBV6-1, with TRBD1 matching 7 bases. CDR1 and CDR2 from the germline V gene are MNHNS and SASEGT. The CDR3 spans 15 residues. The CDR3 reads CAGSPTGSGTDTQYF. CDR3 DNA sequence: TGTGCCGGCAGCCCGACAGGGTCCGGTACCGATACGCAGTATTTT.

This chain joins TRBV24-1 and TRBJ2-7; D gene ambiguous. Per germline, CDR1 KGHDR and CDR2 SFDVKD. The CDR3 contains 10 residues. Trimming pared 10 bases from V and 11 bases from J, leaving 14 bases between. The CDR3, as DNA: TGTGCCACAAACACAACGGAGAAGTACTTC. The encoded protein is CATNTTEKYF.

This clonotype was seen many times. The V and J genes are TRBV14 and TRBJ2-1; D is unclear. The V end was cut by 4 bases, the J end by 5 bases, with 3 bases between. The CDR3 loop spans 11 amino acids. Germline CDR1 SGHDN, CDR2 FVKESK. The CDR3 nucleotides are TGTGCCAGCAGCCGTAACAATGAGCAGTTCTTC. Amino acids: CASSRNNEQFF.